One and the same sample provided the 9 T cell receptor beta chains below, sequenced in a study of blood T cell repertoires in COVID-19. TCRdb's copy holds only in-frame clones and misses some; the assay was immunoSEQ multiplex PCR. The repertoire includes about 260,000 clones, around four fifths of them detected once, and around 4% sits in the top ten. Sequenced sample: peripheral blood. The receptor set was obtained from a man in his fifties or sixties with acute or convalescent COVID-19.

Only a few counts were recorded for this clone. The genes are TRBV5-1 and TRBJ2-7; a possible D gene is TRBD2 (7 bases). Deletions cut 6 bases from V and 1 base from J, with 17 bases between. Germline CDR1 is SGHRS and CDR2 is YFSETQ. The CDR3 is 15 amino acids. The CDR3 nucleotides read TGCGCCAGCACCACCGGGGGGCGGGGGTCCTACGAGCAGTACTTC. This sequence encodes CASTTGGRGSYEQYF.

The gene calls are TRBV7-3 and TRBJ2-2; 7 bases match TRBD1. With 5 bases clipped from V and 2 bases from J, the junction kept 5 bases outside the gene matches. Germline lookup yields CDR1 SGHTA and CDR2 FQGTGA. The CDR3 contains 15 residues. The CDR3 sequence: CASSPGTANTGELFF. In DNA, the CDR3 is TGTGCCAGCAGCCCAGGGACAGCTAACACCGGGGAGCTGTTTTTT.

This chain joins TRBV25-1 and TRBJ1-6; D perhaps matches TRBD1 (6 bases). This CDR3 is 16 amino acids long. Germline CDR1 MGHDK, CDR2 SYGVNS. Trimming removed 7 bases from V and 14 bases from J, with 27 bases in between. CDR3 DNA sequence: TGTGCCAGCACCCGCGGACAGCTAACACACCTTTCGGCCCTCCACTTT. It specifies CASTRGQLTHLSALHF.

The chain carries TRBV19 and TRBJ1-2; a weak D match, TRBD1 (5 bases). The CDR3 extends over 18 amino acids. The germline V gene has CDR1 LNHDA and CDR2 SQIVND (reference sequence). With 4 bases removed from V and 2 bases from J, the gap between germline ends came to 23 bases. The chain's CDR3 is CASSTLFPYRQRNYGYTF. CDR3 DNA sequence: TGTGCCAGTAGTACCCTTTTTCCTTATCGACAGCGAAACTATGGCTACACCTTC.

J is TRBJ2-7 and V is TRBV19; 10 bases map to TRBD1. CDR1 is LNHDA, CDR2 SQIVND, per germline (reference sequence). The CDR3 spans 15 residues. V shed 1 base and J 2 bases; nucleotides not matched to a gene: 2. The CDR3 DNA follows: TGTGCCAGTAGTATAGGCGGGACAGGGGCCTACGAGCAGTACTTC. The encoded protein is CASSIGGTGAYEQYF.

The chain combines TRBV6-4 with TRBJ1-6; possible D gene TRBD1, 6 bases. The ends were cut back, 2 bases at V and 5 bases at J, with 7 bases in the middle. Germline V gene data show CDR1 as MRHNA and CDR2 as SNTAGT. The length of the CDR3 is 14 residues. The CDR3 DNA follows: TGTGCCAGCAGTGACGGGGGCGATAATTCACCCCTCCACTTT. It specifies CASSDGGDNSPLHF.

There are a few counts of this clone. The rearrangement uses TRBV5-4 and TRBJ2-5; TRBD2 agrees at 7 bases. The ends lost 4 bases at V and 5 bases at J; junction bases unmatched: 11. Germline V CDR1 and CDR2: SGHNT, YYREEE (reference sequence). The CDR3 totals 15 residues. The CDR3 DNA reads as TGTGCCAGCAGCCCCACCCTTAGGGAGGGTGAGACCCAGTACTTC. Its protein product is CASSPTLREGETQYF.

The chain joins TRBV6-6 to TRBJ1-3, with D tentatively TRBD1 (5 bases). CDR1 and CDR2 from the germline V gene are MNHNY and SVGAGI (reference sequence). V lost 6 bases, J lost 4 bases, and 19 bases lay in between. There are 16 residues in the CDR3. CDR3 protein: CASSHQTETLGNTIYF. The DNA for the CDR3 is TGTGCCAGCAGCCATCAGACAGAGACCCTAGGAAACACCATATATTTT.

The chain combines TRBV27 with TRBJ1-2, with D perhaps TRBD1 (6 bases). Germline loops: CDR1 MNHEY, CDR2 SMNVEV (reference sequence). This CDR3 is 15 amino acids long. Trimming shortened V by 2 bases and J by 2 bases, and 12 bases separated the two germline ends. This chain's CDR3 is CASSLVMDSNYGYTF. CDR3 DNA sequence: TGTGCCAGCAGTTTAGTAATGGACAGCAACTATGGCTACACCTTC.